This T cell receptor beta chain was obtained from a study of CD8 T cells in ankylosing spondylitis. Notes on the study in general: A TCR beta motif made of eight highly homologous variants seemed typical of ankylosing spondylitis blood.

The authors made TCR beta libraries by quantitative 5'-RACE with molecular barcodes. TCRdb re-called the 5' RACE reads through MiXCR, storing one row per CDR3 protein. The table lists 650,000 to 800,000 distinct CDR3 sequences, 15% to 20% of them singletons. Trimming cost V 5 bases and J 4 bases, with 11 bases left between them. The germline gives CDR1 SGHTA, CDR2 FQGNSA. There are 13 residues in the CDR3. This clonotype was found many times. The antigen remains unidentified. V is TRBV7-2 and J is TRBJ1-1, with a possible D match to TRBD1 (5 bases). The receptor was derived from a male donor with ankylosing spondylitis. Sequencing was carried out using blood, either unsorted or a sorted T cell fraction (not recorded which). The CDR3 here is CASSPQGTTEAFF. DNA of the CDR3: TGTGCCAGCAGCCCCCAGGGTACCACTGAAGCTTTCTTT.